This entry lists 21 T cell receptor beta chains sequenced from one sample in a study of blood T cell repertoires in COVID-19 (TCRdb year 2020). Library method: the immunoSEQ multiplex PCR assay. The table comes from immuneACCESS by way of TCRdb, which keeps in-frame sequences with V and J called. Part of the clones is missing from these tables; in studies checked, under half for an unresolved V gene and the rest for unknown reasons. Here the sample has 200,000 or so clones; 84% occur a single time. The top ten clones comprise under 2% of the sample. Sequenced material: PBMCs or T cells enriched from blood (not recorded which). The receptors were sampled from a man aged 55 to 69 who had recovered from COVID-19.

The rearrangement links TRBV9 to TRBJ1-1; TRBD1 agrees at 7 bases. The CDR3 runs to 16 residues. V shed 4 bases, J shed 7 bases, and the junction held 16 bases outside the gene matches. Germline CDR1 is SGDLS and CDR2 is YYNGEE. The CDR3 sequence is CASSPLMSGTDFEAFF. The CDR3 DNA sequence: TGTGCCAGCAGCCCATTAATGTCGGGGACAGATTTTGAAGCTTTCTTT.

The rearrangement uses TRBV27 and TRBJ2-7; D may be TRBD2 (6 bases). From germline, CDR1 is MNHEY and CDR2 SMNVEV (reference sequence). The CDR3 extends over 13 amino acids. The ends were cut back, 3 bases at V and 7 bases at J, with 13 bases in the middle. The CDR3 nucleotides read TGTGCCAGCAGTTTGGGACCTGCGGGGGAGCAGTACTTC. Translating gives CASSLGPAGEQYF.

J is TRBJ2-3 and V is TRBV2; 9 bases are shared with TRBD1. CDR1 is SNHLY, CDR2 FYNNEI, per germline. Losses at the gene ends were 7 bases for V and 6 bases for J; bases not matched to a gene: 8. There are 14 residues in the CDR3. The CDR3 reads CASKFNRGRDTQYF. The CDR3 DNA reads TGTGCCAGCAAATTCAACAGGGGGCGGGATACGCAGTATTTT.

The genes are TRBV12-5 and TRBJ2-7; tentatively, D is TRBD2 (5 bases). This CDR3 has 13 residues. CDR1 and CDR2 (germline): LGHNT, FRNRAP. V was clipped by 1 base and J by 4 bases, with 8 bases between them. CDR3 sequence: CASGLGGAYEQYF. DNA for the CDR3: TGTGCTAGTGGTTTGGGGGGAGCTTACGAGCAGTACTTC.

The chain has TRBV5-1 and TRBJ2-3; possibly TRBD2 for D (6 bases). The germline CDR1 and CDR2 sequences are SGHRS and YFSETQ. The CDR3 covers 16 residues. V gave up 0 bases and J gave up 0 bases, with 11 bases separating them. Written as DNA, the CDR3 is TGCGCCAGCAGCTTGGACTCGGGAGCTAGCACAGATACGCAGTATTTT. This encodes CASSLDSGASTDTQYF. Together with reference TRBV5-1 and TRBJ2-3, the CDR3 gives the full variable domain: KAGVTQTPRYLIKTRGQQVTLSCSPISGHRSVSWYQQTPGQGLQFLFEYFSETQRNKGNFPGRFSGRQFSNSRSEMNVSTLELGDSALYLCASSLDSGASTDTQYFGPGTRLTVL.

This chain links TRBV5-5 with TRBJ1-1; D is unresolved. Germline lookup yields CDR1 SGHKS and CDR2 YYEKEE (reference sequence). The CDR3 extends over 14 amino acids. Trimming took 0 bases from V and 6 from J, leaving 12 bases between them. CDR3 residues: CASSLDTGSSEAFF. For the CDR3, the DNA is TGTGCCAGCAGCTTGGACACGGGTTCGTCTGAAGCTTTCTTT.

This sequence joins TRBV7-9 and TRBJ1-1, with TRBD1 as a possible D gene (6 bases). The length of the CDR3 is 16 residues. The ends were cut back, 5 bases at V and 0 bases at J, with 16 bases in the middle. The V gene's germline CDR1 is SEHNR and CDR2 FQNEAQ (reference sequence). CDR3 DNA: TGTGCCAGCAGCCCAGGTCGGGGGGGCATGAACACTGAAGCTTTCTTT. Protein: CASSPGRGGMNTEAFF.

The chain combines TRBV7-3 with TRBJ2-1; D may be TRBD2 (5 bases). V lost 1 base, J lost 5 bases, and 15 bases lay in between. Germline values: CDR1 SGHTA, CDR2 FQGTGA. The CDR3 consists of 16 residues. CDR3 nucleotide sequence: TGTGCCAGCAGCTTAAGGGGTGGGAGCGGAGACAATGAGCAGTTCTTC. Translation gives CASSLRGGSGDNEQFF.

V and J are TRBV4-3 and TRBJ1-3; D unresolved. The V gene's germline CDR1 is LGHNA and CDR2 YSLEER. This CDR3 is 18 amino acids long. Between the trimmed V and J ends, which lost 1 base and 0 bases, there was a span of 16 bases. The CDR3 DNA follows: TGCGCCAGCAGCCAAGCGTCTGCACACCGGGGCTCTGGAAACACCATATATTTT. This sequence encodes CASSQASAHRGSGNTIYF.

This clone has just one count. The genes are TRBV19 and TRBJ2-3; TRBD1 agrees at 9 bases. V shed 10 bases and J 4 bases; nucleotides not matched to a gene: 15. Germline V lookup: CDR1 LNHDA, CDR2 SQIVND (reference sequence). The CDR3 extends over 16 amino acids. The CDR3 bases are TGTGCCACCGGGACAGGGCCGACCCACATTCCAGATACGCAGTATTTT. Its translation: CATGTGPTHIPDTQYF.

The rearrangement uses TRBV6-1 and TRBJ1-4; 12 nucleotides line up with TRBD1. V dropped 2 bases and J dropped 7; count of bases not matched to a gene: 5. The CDR3 is 16 residues long. Per the germline V gene, CDR1 is MNHNS and CDR2 is SASEGT. This CDR3 is CASSELGGQGAEKLFF. DNA for the CDR3: TGTGCCAGCAGTGAATTGGGGGGACAGGGGGCTGAAAAACTGTTTTTT.

The chain couples TRBV18 to TRBJ1-2, with D possibly being TRBD1 (6 bases). CDR1 KGHSH and CDR2 LQKENI come from the germline V gene. The CDR3 consists of 13 residues. Trimming took off 5 bases at V and 1 base at J, with 8 bases between the two ends. CDR3 coding DNA: TGTGCCAGCTCAAGGACAGATAACTATGGCTACACCTTC. As protein: CASSRTDNYGYTF.

This chain links TRBV6-1 with TRBJ1-2, with 9 bases matching TRBD1. The CDR3 is 17 residues long. V lost 4 bases and J lost 4; bases outside the gene matches: 13. The germline V gene encodes CDR1 MNHNS and CDR2 SASEGT. The CDR3 here is CASSGSDPGQGFYGYTF. CDR3 sequence (DNA): TGTGCCAGCAGTGGAAGCGACCCGGGACAGGGCTTCTATGGCTACACCTTC.

V is TRBV11-2 and J is TRBJ1-1; D may be TRBD1 (6 bases). This CDR3 has 16 residues. V dropped 4 bases and J dropped 3 bases, with 18 bases sitting between them. CDR1 is SGHAT and CDR2 is FQNNGV in the germline V gene. In nucleotides, the CDR3 is TGTGCCAGCAGCTCAGGACAGTATGGGTTCGACACTGAAGCTTTCTTT. Residues: CASSSGQYGFDTEAFF.

The chain has TRBV4-1 and TRBJ1-1; D call uncertain. The ends were cut back, 0 bases at V and 0 bases at J, with 11 bases in the middle. The CDR3 runs 16 residues. Looked up from germline, CDR1 is MGHRA and CDR2 is YSYEKL. CDR3 DNA: TGCGCCAGCAGCCAAGAAATGGGCGCGATGAACACTGAAGCTTTCTTT. Amino acid sequence: CASSQEMGAMNTEAFF.

The V call is TRBV6-2 or TRBV6-3, the J call TRBJ1-5, with D tentatively TRBD1 (6 bases). Trimming removed 2 bases at V and 7 bases at J, with 18 bases between. This CDR3 has 16 residues. Per germline, CDR1 MNHEY and CDR2 SVGEGT. The CDR3 region is CASSYNEGHAEQPQHF. The CDR3 nucleotides are TGTGCCAGCAGTTACAACGAGGGACATGCTGAACAGCCCCAGCATTTT.

This clone came up once. The chain has TRBV7-2 and TRBJ2-5; 7 nucleotides line up with TRBD2. This CDR3 comprises 15 residues. In germline, CDR1 is SGHTA, CDR2 FQGNSA. Trimming removed 2 bases from V and 5 bases from J; junction bases left unmatched: 8. The CDR3 nucleotides read TGTGCCAGCAGCTTAATATCTTGGGGAGGGGAGACCCAGTACTTC. Residues: CASSLISWGGETQYF.

In this sample, this clone turned up once. V usage is TRBV18 and J usage is TRBJ1-5; possible D gene TRBD1, 5 bases. The V and J ends lost 0 bases and 2 bases respectively, with 11 bases between them. The CDR3 runs to 16 residues. CDR1 is KGHSH and CDR2 is LQKENI in the germline V gene. For the CDR3, the DNA is TGTGCCAGCTCACCACCGGAGGGGAGCCGCAATCAGCCCCAGCATTTT. Protein sequence: CASSPPEGSRNQPQHF.

The V and J genes are TRBV11-3 and TRBJ2-5; D might be TRBD1 (6 bases). CDR1 is SGHNT, CDR2 YENEEA, per germline. CDR3 length: 13 residues. V lost 3 bases and J 3 bases, leaving 8 bases between the germline ends. This chain's CDR3 is CASSLGTKETQYF. In DNA form, the CDR3 reads TGTGCCAGCAGCTTGGGGACAAAAGAGACCCAGTACTTC.

The chain recombines TRBV5-4 with TRBJ2-1; 9 positions agree with TRBD1. CDR1 and CDR2 from the germline V gene are SGHNT and YYREEE (reference sequence). The CDR3 is made up of 15 amino acids. J was trimmed by 9 bases and V by 0 bases; bases with no gene match: 7. Here the CDR3 DNA reads TGTGCCAGCAGCTTGGTCCTAACAGGGGGCAGTGAGCAGTTCTTC. The encoded protein is CASSLVLTGGSEQFF.

The chain carries TRBV5-1 and TRBJ1-5; 8 nucleotides line up with TRBD1. Germline V gene lookup returns CDR1 SGHRS and CDR2 YFSETQ. The CDR3 totals 15 residues. The ends lost 4 bases at V and 2 bases at J; junction bases unmatched: 5. This CDR3 is CASSPTGEGNQPQHF. CDR3 DNA sequence: TGCGCCAGCAGCCCGACAGGGGAAGGCAATCAGCCCCAGCATTTT.